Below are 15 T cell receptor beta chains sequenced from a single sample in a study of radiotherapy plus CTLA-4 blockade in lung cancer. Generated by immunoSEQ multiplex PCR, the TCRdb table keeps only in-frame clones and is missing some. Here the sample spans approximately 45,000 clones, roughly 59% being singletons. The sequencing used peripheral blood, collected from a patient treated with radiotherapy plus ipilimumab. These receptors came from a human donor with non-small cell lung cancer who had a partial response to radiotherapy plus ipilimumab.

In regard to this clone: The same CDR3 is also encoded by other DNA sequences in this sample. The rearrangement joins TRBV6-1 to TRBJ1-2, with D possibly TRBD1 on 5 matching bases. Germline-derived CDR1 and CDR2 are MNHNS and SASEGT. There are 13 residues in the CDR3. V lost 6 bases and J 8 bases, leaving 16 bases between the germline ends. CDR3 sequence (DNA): TGTGCCAGCAGGGGGGGTGGTACTAGAGGCTACACCTTC. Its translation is CASRGGGTRGYTF.

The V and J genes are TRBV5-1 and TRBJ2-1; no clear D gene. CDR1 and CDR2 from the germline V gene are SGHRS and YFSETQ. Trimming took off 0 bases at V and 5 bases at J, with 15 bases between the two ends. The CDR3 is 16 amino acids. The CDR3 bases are TGCGCCAGCAGCTTGGGGGTTGGAGTGAGAAACAATGAGCAGTTCTTC. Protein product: CASSLGVGVRNNEQFF.

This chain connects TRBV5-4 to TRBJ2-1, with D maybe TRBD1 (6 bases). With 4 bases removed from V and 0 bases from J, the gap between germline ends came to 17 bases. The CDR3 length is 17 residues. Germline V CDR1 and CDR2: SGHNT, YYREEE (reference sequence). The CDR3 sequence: CASSTTGTQSSYNEQFF. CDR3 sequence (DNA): TGTGCCAGCAGCACGACCGGGACACAGAGCTCCTACAATGAGCAGTTCTTC.

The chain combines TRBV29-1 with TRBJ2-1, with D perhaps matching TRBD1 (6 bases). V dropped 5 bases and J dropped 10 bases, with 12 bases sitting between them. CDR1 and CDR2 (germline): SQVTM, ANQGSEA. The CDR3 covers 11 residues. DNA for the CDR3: TGCAGCGTTACCACAGGGAGCGAGCAGTTCTTC. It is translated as CSVTTGSEQFF.

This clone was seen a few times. The CDR3 region has the DNA TGTGCCAGCAGCTTATTAACGGGAGGATACAATGAGCAGTTCTTC. Translating gives CASSLLTGGYNEQFF. V gene TRBV7-6 combines with J gene TRBJ2-1; TRBD2 matches 7 bases. CDR3 length equals 15 residues. CDR1 and CDR2 from the germline V gene are SGHVS and FNYEAQ. V lost 2 bases to trimming and J lost 4 bases; unmatched junction nucleotides: 5.

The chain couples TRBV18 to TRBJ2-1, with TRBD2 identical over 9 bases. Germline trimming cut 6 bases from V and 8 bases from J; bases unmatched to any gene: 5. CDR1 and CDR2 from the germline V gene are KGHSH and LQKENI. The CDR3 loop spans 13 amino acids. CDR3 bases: TGTGCCAGCTCGCGAGCGGGAGGCGATGAGCAGTTCTTC. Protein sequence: CASSRAGGDEQFF.

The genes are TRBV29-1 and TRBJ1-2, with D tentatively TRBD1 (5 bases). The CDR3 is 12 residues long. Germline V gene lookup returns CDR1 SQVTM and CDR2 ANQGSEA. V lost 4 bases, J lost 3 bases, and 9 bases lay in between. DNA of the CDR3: TGCAGCGTTGGTCAGGGCGACTATGGCTACACCTTC. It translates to CSVGQGDYGYTF.

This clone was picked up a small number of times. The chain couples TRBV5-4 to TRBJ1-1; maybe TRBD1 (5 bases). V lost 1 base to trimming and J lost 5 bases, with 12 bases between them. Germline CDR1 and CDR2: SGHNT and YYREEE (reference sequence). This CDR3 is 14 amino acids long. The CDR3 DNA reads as TGTGCCAGCAGCTTGTTTGGGGGGGAAACTGAAGCTTTCTTT. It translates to CASSLFGGETEAFF.

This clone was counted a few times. This chain's CDR3 is CASRLNTEAFF. As DNA, the CDR3 is TGTGCCAGCAGGCTAAACACTGAAGCTTTCTTT. V usage is TRBV2 and J usage is TRBJ1-1, with D hard to call. The V gene's germline CDR1 is SNHLY and CDR2 FYNNEI. CDR3 length: 11 amino acids. Trimming took 6 bases from V and 2 from J, leaving 4 bases between them.

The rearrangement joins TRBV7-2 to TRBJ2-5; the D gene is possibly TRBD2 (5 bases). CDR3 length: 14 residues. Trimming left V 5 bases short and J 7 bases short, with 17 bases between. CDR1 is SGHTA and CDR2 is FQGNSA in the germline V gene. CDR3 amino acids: CASSTGLIGSTQYF. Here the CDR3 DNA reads TGTGCCAGCAGCACTGGACTCATCGGATCGACCCAGTACTTC.

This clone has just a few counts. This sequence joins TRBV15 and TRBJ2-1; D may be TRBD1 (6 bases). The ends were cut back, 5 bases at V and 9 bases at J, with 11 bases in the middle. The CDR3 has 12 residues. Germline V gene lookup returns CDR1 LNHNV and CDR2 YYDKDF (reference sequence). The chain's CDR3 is CATSPEGGEQFF. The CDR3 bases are TGTGCCACCAGCCCAGAAGGGGGTGAGCAGTTCTTC.

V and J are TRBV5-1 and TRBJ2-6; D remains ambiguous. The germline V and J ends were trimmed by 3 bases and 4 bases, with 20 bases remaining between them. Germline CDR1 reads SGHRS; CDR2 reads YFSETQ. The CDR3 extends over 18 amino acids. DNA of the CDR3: TGCGCCAGCAGCTCAACCCGGGTTACCGCTCTGGGGGCCAACGTCCTGACTTTC. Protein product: CASSSTRVTALGANVLTF.

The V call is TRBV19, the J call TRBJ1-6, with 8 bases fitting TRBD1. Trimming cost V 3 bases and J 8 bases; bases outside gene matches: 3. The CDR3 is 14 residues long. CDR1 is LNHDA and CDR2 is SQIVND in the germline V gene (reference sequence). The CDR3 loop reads CASSMDRDHSPLHF. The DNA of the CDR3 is TGTGCCAGTAGTATGGACAGGGACCATTCACCCCTCCACTTT.

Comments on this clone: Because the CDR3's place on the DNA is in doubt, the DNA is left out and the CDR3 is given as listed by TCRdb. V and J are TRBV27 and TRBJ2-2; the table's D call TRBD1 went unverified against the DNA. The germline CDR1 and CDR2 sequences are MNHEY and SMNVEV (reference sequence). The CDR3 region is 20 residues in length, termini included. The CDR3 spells CASSLRVGRGIGLVHRGAVF.

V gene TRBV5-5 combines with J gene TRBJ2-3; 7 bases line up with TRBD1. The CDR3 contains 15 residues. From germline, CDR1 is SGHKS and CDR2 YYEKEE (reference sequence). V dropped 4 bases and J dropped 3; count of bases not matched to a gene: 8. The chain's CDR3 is CASSRQGLGTDTQYF. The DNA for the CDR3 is TGTGCCAGCAGCAGACAGGGCCTGGGGACAGATACGCAGTATTTT.